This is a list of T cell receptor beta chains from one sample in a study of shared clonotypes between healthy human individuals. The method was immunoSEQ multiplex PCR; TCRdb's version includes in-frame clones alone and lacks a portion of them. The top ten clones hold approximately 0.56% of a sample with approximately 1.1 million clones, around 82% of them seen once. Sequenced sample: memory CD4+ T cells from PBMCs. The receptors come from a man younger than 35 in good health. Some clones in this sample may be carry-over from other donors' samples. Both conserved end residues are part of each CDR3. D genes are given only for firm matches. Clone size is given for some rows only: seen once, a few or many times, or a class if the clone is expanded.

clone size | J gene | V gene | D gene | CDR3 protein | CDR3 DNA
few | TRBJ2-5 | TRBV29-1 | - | CSASPYSEETQYF | TGCAGCGCCTCCCCCTACAGCGAAGAGACCCAGTACTTC
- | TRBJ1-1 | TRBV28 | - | CASSRRPGRTFF | TGTGCCAGCAGTAGGCGCCCAGGGAGGACTTTCTTT
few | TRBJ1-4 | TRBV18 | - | CASSPRGRMEEKLFF | TGTGCCAGCTCACCACGGGGCAGGATGGAAGAAAAACTGTTTTTT
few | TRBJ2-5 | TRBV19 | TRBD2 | CASRPSGRPGETQYF | TGTGCCAGTAGACCTAGCGGGAGGCCGGGGGAGACCCAGTACTTC
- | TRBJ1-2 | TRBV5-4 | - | CASSSDTGWGGYTF | TGTGCCAGCAGCTCCGACACGGGGTGGGGAGGCTACACCTTC
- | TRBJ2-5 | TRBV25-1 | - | CASSPTRPGGETQYF | TGTGCCAGCAGTCCAACCCGGCCCGGGGGAGAGACCCAGTACTTC
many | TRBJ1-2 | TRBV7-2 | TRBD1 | CASSAQGAYGYTF | TGTGCCAGCAGCGCACAGGGGGCCTATGGCTACACCTTC
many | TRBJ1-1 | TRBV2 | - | CASKTDQNTEAFF | TGTGCCAGCAAGACGGATCAGAACACTGAAGCTTTCTTT
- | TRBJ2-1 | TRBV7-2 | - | CASSPLGALNEQFF | TGTGCCAGCAGCCCACTCGGAGCCCTCAATGAGCAGTTCTTC
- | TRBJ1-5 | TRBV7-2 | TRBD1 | CASSWDRGQPQHF | TGTGCCAGCAGCTGGGACAGGGGACAGCCCCAGCATTTT
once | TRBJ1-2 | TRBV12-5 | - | CASGTQGNYGYTF | TGTGCTAGTGGTACCCAGGGGAACTATGGCTACACCTTC
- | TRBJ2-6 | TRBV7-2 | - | CASSPRGRTSGANVLTF | TGTGCCAGCAGCCCAAGAGGACGGACCTCTGGGGCCAACGTCCTGACTTTC
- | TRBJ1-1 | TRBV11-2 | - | CASSFYALTTEAFF | TGTGCCAGCAGCTTTTATGCGTTGACCACTGAAGCTTTCTTT
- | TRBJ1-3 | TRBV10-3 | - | CAISETSLSGNTIYF | TGTGCCATCAGTGAGACATCCCTCTCTGGAAACACCATATATTTT
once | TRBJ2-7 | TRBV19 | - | CASSKGDTLSYEQYF | TGTGCCAGTAGTAAGGGGGACACCCTGAGCTACGAGCAGTACTTC
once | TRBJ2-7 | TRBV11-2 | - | CASSAPWAGFYSYEQYF | TGTGCCAGCAGCGCCCCGTGGGCGGGGTTCTACTCCTACGAGCAGTACTTC
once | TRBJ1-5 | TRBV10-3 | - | CAISESGADFYSNQPQHF | TGTGCCATCAGTGAGTCGGGGGCAGATTTCTATAGCAATCAGCCCCAGCATTTT
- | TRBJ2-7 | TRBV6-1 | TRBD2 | CAATWVAGGYEQYF | TGTGCCGCAACATGGGTAGCGGGAGGTTACGAGCAGTACTTC
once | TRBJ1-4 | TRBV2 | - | CASSYRDPANEKLFF | TGTGCCAGCAGTTACCGGGACCCAGCTAATGAAAAACTGTTTTTT
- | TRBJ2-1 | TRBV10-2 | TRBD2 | CASSELSSGRFTSYNEQFF | TGCGCCAGCAGTGAATTATCCTCCGGGAGGTTTACCTCTTACAATGAGCAGTTCTTC
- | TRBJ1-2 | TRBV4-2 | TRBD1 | CASSQTGGYGYTF | TGTGCCAGCAGCCAAACAGGGGGCTATGGCTACACCTTC
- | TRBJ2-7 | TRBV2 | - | CASKMEAYTYEQYF | TGTGCCAGCAAAATGGAAGCGTACACCTACGAGCAGTACTTC
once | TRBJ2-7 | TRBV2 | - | CASSGGYF | TGTGCCAGCAGTGGGGGGTACTTC